The clone carrying this T cell receptor (beta chain) showed up just a few times. The sample originates from a study of spatial heterogeneity in lung cancer. Time point specified: sample taken at primary tumor resection. TCRs were sequenced from unsorted whole RNA of tumor, nontumor lung or PBMC. Untreated early-stage non-small cell lung cancer patients, approximately 79 in total, were the donors. TCRdb reprocessed the 5' RACE reads via MiXCR and lists one record per CDR3 protein. The data contain about 50,000 distinct CDR3 sequences, around 7.6% of them singletons. The TCR comes from a female donor with early-stage non-small cell lung cancer. Specimen: PBMCs, collected at surgery.

In DNA, the CDR3 is TGCAGTGCTAGTTCCGCCAGGGCCAATCAGCCCCAGCATTTT. Protein sequence: CSASSARANQPQHF. The V and J genes are TRBV20-1 and TRBJ1-5; a possible D gene is TRBD1 (5 bases). V was shortened by 3 bases and J by 3 bases, with 12 bases between the two germline ends. CDR3 length: 14 residues. The germline gives CDR1 DFQATT, CDR2 SNEGSKA (reference sequence).